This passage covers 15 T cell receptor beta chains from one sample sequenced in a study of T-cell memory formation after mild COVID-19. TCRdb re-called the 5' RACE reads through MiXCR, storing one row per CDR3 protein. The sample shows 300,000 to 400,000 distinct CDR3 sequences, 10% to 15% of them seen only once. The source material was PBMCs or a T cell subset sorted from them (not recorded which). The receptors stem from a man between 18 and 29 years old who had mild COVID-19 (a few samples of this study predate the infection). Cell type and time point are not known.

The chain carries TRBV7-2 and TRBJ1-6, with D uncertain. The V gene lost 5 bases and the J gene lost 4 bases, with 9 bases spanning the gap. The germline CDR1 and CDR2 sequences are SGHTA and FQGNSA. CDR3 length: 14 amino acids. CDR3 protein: CASSTGSYNSPLHF. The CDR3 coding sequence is TGTGCCAGCAGCACTGGGTCTTATAATTCACCCCTCCACTTT.

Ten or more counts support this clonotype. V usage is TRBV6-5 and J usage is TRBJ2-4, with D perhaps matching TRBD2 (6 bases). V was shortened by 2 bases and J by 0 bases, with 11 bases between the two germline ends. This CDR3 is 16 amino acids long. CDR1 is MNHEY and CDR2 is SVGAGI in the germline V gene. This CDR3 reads CASSYQAGLAKNIQYF. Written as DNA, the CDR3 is TGTGCCAGCAGTTACCAGGCGGGGCTAGCCAAAAACATTCAGTACTTC.

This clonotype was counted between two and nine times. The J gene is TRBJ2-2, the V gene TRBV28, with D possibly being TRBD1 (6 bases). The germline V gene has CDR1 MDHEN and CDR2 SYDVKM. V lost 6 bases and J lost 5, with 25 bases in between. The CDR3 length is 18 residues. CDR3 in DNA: TGTGCCAGCAGAACGGGCCAGGGGCGCCACTTCTATACCGGGGAGCTGTTTTTT. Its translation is CASRTGQGRHFYTGELFF.

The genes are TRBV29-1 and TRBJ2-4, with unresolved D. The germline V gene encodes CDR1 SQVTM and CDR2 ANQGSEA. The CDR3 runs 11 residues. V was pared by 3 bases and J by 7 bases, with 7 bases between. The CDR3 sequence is CSVDSWNIQYF. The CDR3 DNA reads TGCAGCGTTGACAGCTGGAACATTCAGTACTTC.

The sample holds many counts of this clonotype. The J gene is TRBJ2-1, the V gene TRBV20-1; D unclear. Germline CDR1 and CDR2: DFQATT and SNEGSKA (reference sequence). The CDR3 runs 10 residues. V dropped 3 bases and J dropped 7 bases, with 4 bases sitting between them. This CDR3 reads CSARTNEQFF. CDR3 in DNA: TGCAGTGCTAGGACGAATGAGCAGTTCTTC.

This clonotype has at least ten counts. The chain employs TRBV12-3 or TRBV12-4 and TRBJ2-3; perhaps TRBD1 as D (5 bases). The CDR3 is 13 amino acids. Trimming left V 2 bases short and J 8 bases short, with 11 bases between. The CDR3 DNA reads TGTGCCAGCAGTTTATCGTCTGGGGCTACGCAGTATTTT. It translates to CASSLSSGATQYF.

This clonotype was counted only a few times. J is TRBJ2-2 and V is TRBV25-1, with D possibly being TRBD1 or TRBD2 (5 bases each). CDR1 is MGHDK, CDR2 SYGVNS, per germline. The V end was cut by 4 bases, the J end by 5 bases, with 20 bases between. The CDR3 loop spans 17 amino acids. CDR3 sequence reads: CASSGYPGSIRTGELFF. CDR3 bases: TGTGCCAGCAGTGGATATCCAGGGAGTATTAGAACCGGGGAGCTGTTTTTT.

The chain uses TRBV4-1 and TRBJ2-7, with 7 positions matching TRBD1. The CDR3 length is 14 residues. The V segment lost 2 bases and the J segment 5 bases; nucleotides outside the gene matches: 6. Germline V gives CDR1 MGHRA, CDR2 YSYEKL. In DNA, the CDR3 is TGCGCCAGCAGCCAAACAGGGGCGCGACACGAGCAGTACTTC. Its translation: CASSQTGARHEQYF.

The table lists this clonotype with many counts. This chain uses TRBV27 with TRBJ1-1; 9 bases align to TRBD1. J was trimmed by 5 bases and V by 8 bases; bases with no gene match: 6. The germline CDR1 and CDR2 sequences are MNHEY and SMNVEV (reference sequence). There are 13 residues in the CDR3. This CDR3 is CASRGTGKTEAFF. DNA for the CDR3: TGTGCCAGCCGGGGGACAGGGAAGACTGAAGCTTTCTTT.

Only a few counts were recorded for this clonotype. The CDR3 nucleotides read TGTGCCAGCAGTTGGACAGCAAGCAATGAGCAGTTCTTC. Residues: CASSWTASNEQFF. This chain links TRBV6-2 or TRBV6-3 with TRBJ2-1, with D maybe TRBD1 (6 bases). This CDR3 contains 13 residues. V was pared by 4 bases and J by 6 bases, with 10 bases between. Looked up from germline, CDR1 is MNHEY and CDR2 is SVGEGT.

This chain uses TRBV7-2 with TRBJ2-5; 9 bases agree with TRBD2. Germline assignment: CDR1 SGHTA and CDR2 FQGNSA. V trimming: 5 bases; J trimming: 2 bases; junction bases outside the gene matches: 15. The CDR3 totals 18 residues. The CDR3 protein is CASSPKSSGGLVQETQYF. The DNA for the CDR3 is TGTGCCAGCAGCCCAAAGTCCAGCGGGGGGCTGGTTCAAGAGACCCAGTACTTC.

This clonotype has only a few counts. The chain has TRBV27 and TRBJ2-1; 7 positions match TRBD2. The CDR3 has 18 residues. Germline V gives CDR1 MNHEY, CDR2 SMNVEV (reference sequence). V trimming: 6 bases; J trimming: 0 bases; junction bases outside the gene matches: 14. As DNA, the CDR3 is TGTGCCAGCAGATCAAAGACTGGGGGGGTCAGCTCCTACAATGAGCAGTTCTTC. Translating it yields CASRSKTGGVSSYNEQFF.

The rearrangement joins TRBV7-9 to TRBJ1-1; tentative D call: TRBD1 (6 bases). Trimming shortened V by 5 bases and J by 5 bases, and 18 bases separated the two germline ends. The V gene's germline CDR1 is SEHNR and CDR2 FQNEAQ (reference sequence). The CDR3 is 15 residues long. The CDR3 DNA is TGTGCCAGCAGCCCGCCGGGGCGGGGGCTGACTGAAGCTTTCTTT. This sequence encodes CASSPPGRGLTEAFF.

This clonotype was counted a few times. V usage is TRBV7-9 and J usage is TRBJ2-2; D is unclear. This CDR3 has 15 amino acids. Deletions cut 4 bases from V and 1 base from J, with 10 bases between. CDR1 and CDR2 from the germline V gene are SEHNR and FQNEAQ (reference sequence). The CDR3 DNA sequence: TGTGCCAGCAGCTCCAATAGTAAGAACACCGGGGAGCTGTTTTTT. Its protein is CASSSNSKNTGELFF.

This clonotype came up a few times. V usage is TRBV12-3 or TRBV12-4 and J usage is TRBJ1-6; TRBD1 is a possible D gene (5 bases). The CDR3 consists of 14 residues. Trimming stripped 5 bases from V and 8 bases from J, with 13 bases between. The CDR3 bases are TGTGCCAGCAGTCCCAGGGAAGGCGATTCACCCCTCCACTTT. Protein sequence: CASSPREGDSPLHF.